These T cell receptor beta chains were read from a single sample in a study of blood T cell repertoires in COVID-19. Profiled with immunoSEQ multiplex PCR; TCRdb holds only in-frame clones, not every one. In the table there are a few hundred thousand clones, 85% of which are singletons. Sequencing used peripheral blood. The receptor set was obtained from a woman between 18 and 29 years old with acute or convalescent COVID-19. Both conserved end residues are part of each CDR3. The order of the fields is D gene, J gene, V gene, clone size, CDR3 DNA, CDR3 protein. A D gene is named only where the DNA matches it firmly. Where a row states a size, it is once, few, many or the class of an expanded clone; other rows omit it.

D: NA; J: TRBJ1-5; V: TRBV19; size: NA; DNA: TGTGCCAGTAGTTCATGGCAGGGTGGCCAGCCCCAGCATTTT; CDR3: CASSSWQGGQPQHF
D: NA; J: TRBJ1-1; V: TRBV6-5; size: NA; DNA: TGTGCCAGCAGTTACTCCCTAGGGAGGGGCACTGAAGCTTTCTTT; CDR3: CASSYSLGRGTEAFF
D: TRBD1; J: TRBJ1-5; V: TRBV18; size: once; DNA: TGTGCCAGCTCACCAACCGACAGGGGGGTGAATCAGCCCCAGCATTTT; CDR3: CASSPTDRGVNQPQHF
D: TRBD1; J: TRBJ1-2; V: TRBV28; size: NA; DNA: TGTGCCAGCAGCAGGGACAGAGACTATGGCTACACCTTC; CDR3: CASSRDRDYGYTF
D: TRBD1; J: TRBJ2-3; V: TRBV4-1; size: once; DNA: TGCGCCAGCAGCCAAGATCCCAGGGGGCTCGCAGATACGCAGTATTTT; CDR3: CASSQDPRGLADTQYF
D: TRBD2; J: TRBJ2-7; V: TRBV2; size: NA; DNA: TGTGCCAGCACCCTCTTGGGGGGGGAGCAGTACTTC; CDR3: CASTLLGGEQYF
D: TRBD1; J: TRBJ1-1; V: TRBV7-6; size: NA; DNA: TGTGCCAGCAGCCCCGTGACAGGGGCTGAAGCTTTCTTT; CDR3: CASSPVTGAEAFF
D: NA; J: TRBJ1-6; V: TRBV28; size: NA; DNA: TGTGCCAGCAGTCACAGGGTAGAGGATTCACCCCTCCACTTT; CDR3: CASSHRVEDSPLHF
D: TRBD1; J: TRBJ1-6; V: TRBV6-5; size: NA; DNA: TGTGCCAGCAGTTACTCGAGGGGGACAGGGGGTTCACCCCTCCACTTT; CDR3: CASSYSRGTGGSPLHF
D: NA; J: TRBJ1-4; V: TRBV11-1; size: NA; DNA: TGTGCCAGCAGCTTAGCGGCGGTGATTGGAGAAAAACTGTTTTTT; CDR3: CASSLAAVIGEKLFF
D: TRBD2; J: TRBJ2-2; V: TRBV5-1; size: NA; DNA: TGCGCCAGCAGCTTGGAGAGCGCGGGAGCCGGTCAGCTGTTTTTT; CDR3: CASSLESAGAGQLFF
D: NA; J: TRBJ1-1; V: TRBV7-8; size: NA; DNA: TGTGCCAGCAGCTTAGCTGAACATCGTGCTGAAGCTTTCTTT; CDR3: CASSLAEHRAEAFF
D: NA; J: TRBJ1-2; V: TRBV2; size: few; DNA: TGTGCCAGCAGTGGCCCCCAGGGGAGCCGCGGCTACACCTTC; CDR3: CASSGPQGSRGYTF
D: TRBD1; J: TRBJ1-2; V: TRBV9; size: once; DNA: TGTGCCAGCAGCCCCGAAGGGACAGGGTGGTCTGGCTACACCTTC; CDR3: CASSPEGTGWSGYTF
D: NA; J: TRBJ1-6; V: TRBV2; size: NA; DNA: TGTGCCAGCCATCAACAGGGCTACAATTCACCCCTCCACTTT; CDR3: CASHQQGYNSPLHF
D: TRBD1; J: TRBJ2-5; V: TRBV6-2/TRBV6-3; size: NA; DNA: TGTGCCAGCAGCCCGCACGACAGGGGGCAGGAGACCCAGTACTTC; CDR3: CASSPHDRGQETQYF
D: NA; J: TRBJ1-1; V: TRBV11-2; size: NA; DNA: TGTGCCAGCACCCAAGCCAGGGCCAGTGAAGCTTTCTTT; CDR3: CASTQARASEAFF
D: TRBD1; J: TRBJ1-2; V: TRBV9; size: once; DNA: TGTGCCAGCAGCGTAGTAAGACAGGGGGCGGATGGCTACACCTTC; CDR3: CASSVVRQGADGYTF
D: NA; J: TRBJ1-2; V: TRBV2; size: NA; DNA: TGTGCCAGCAGTGAGGGGGCGGGAGGGACGCGCGGCTACACCTTC; CDR3: CASSEGAGGTRGYTF
D: NA; J: TRBJ1-2; V: TRBV2; size: NA; DNA: TGTGCCAGCAGTGAAGAACGAGACTATGGCTACACCTTC; CDR3: CASSEERDYGYTF
D: NA; J: TRBJ1-2; V: TRBV28; size: NA; DNA: TGTGCCATCCGCCGGGGTGATACTGGCTACACCTTC; CDR3: CAIRRGDTGYTF
D: NA; J: TRBJ1-2; V: TRBV5-6; size: few; DNA: TGTGCCAGCAGGACCCCGGGGGGCTATGGCTACACCTTC; CDR3: CASRTPGGYGYTF
D: TRBD1; J: TRBJ1-4; V: TRBV7-9; size: NA; DNA: TGTGCCAGCAGCTTCAGGACAGGGGACACAACTAATGAAAAACTGTTTTTT; CDR3: CASSFRTGDTTNEKLFF
D: TRBD2; J: TRBJ2-7; V: TRBV24-1; size: once; DNA: TGTGCCACCAGTGATCCTCGGACTAGCGGCTACGAGCAGTACTTC; CDR3: CATSDPRTSGYEQYF
D: NA; J: TRBJ2-1; V: TRBV27; size: NA; DNA: TGTGCCAGCAGACGGGACTTGCCCTACAATGAGCAGTTCTTC; CDR3: CASRRDLPYNEQFF
D: TRBD1; J: TRBJ2-1; V: TRBV19; size: NA; DNA: TGTGCCAGTAGTATTACAGGGGCGAGGAGCTCCTACAATGAGCAGTTCTTC; CDR3: CASSITGARSSYNEQFF
D: NA; J: TRBJ1-5; V: TRBV6-5; size: NA; DNA: TGTGCCACTTTCACAGGGTTTGGCAATCAGCCCCAGCATTTT; CDR3: CATFTGFGNQPQHF
D: NA; J: TRBJ2-2; V: TRBV7-2; size: once; DNA: TGTGCCAGCAGCTCCGCGTCGGGAAACGGGGAGCTGTTTTTT; CDR3: CASSSASGNGELFF
D: NA; J: TRBJ2-4; V: TRBV2; size: NA; DNA: TGTGCCAGCAGGGATAGGGTCGGGGTGACCAAAAACATTCAGTACTTC; CDR3: CASRDRVGVTKNIQYF
D: NA; J: TRBJ1-2; V: TRBV30; size: NA; DNA: TGTGCCTGGACCCCGACAGGAAACTATGGCTACACCTTC; CDR3: CAWTPTGNYGYTF
D: NA; J: TRBJ2-5; V: TRBV9; size: NA; DNA: TGTGCCAGCAGCTCTTACGGTGTCCAAGAGACCCAGTACTTC; CDR3: CASSSYGVQETQYF
D: TRBD1; J: TRBJ1-6; V: TRBV28; size: NA; DNA: TGTGCCAGCAGTGTCATCAGACAGGGTTATTCGTCTCTGGGTTCACCCCTCCACTTT; CDR3: CASSVIRQGYSSLGSPLHF
D: TRBD2; J: TRBJ2-3; V: TRBV5-1; size: NA; DNA: TGCGCCAGCAGCTTGGGCCAAGCGGGGGTGGATACGCAGTATTTT; CDR3: CASSLGQAGVDTQYF
D: NA; J: TRBJ2-7; V: TRBV4-1; size: NA; DNA: TGCGCCAGCAGCCAAGATTTCAAGCGGGTGGGCGAGCAGTACTTC; CDR3: CASSQDFKRVGEQYF
D: TRBD1; J: TRBJ1-2; V: TRBV6-1; size: NA; DNA: TGTGCCAGCAGTGAGGGACAGCCGATCTATGGCTACACCTTC; CDR3: CASSEGQPIYGYTF
D: NA; J: TRBJ1-4; V: TRBV30; size: NA; DNA: TGTGCCTGGAGTCCGGGAGGGGTAATGAATGAAAAACTGTTTTTT; CDR3: CAWSPGGVMNEKLFF
D: TRBD1; J: TRBJ1-3; V: TRBV5-6; size: NA; DNA: TGTGCCAGCAGCCCGTCCGGACAGGGAATTGGAAACACCATATATTTT; CDR3: CASSPSGQGIGNTIYF
D: TRBD1; J: TRBJ2-1; V: TRBV6-5; size: once; DNA: TGTGCCAGCAGTTACTCGGCAGGGGGCAATGAGCAGTTCTTC; CDR3: CASSYSAGGNEQFF
D: TRBD2; J: TRBJ2-1; V: TRBV7-3; size: NA; DNA: TGTGCCAGCAGCATTAGCGGGGGATTCTCCTACAATGAGCAGTTCTTC; CDR3: CASSISGGFSYNEQFF
D: TRBD2; J: TRBJ2-1; V: TRBV9; size: once; DNA: TGTGCCAGCAGCAAGGCGATGGGACTACTTTTCTCCTACAATGAGCAGTTCTTC; CDR3: CASSKAMGLLFSYNEQFF
D: TRBD1; J: TRBJ1-1; V: TRBV6-5; size: once; DNA: TGTGCCAGCAGGGGACAGGGGTGGACTGAAGCTTTCTTT; CDR3: CASRGQGWTEAFF
D: NA; J: TRBJ1-4; V: TRBV7-8; size: NA; DNA: TGTGCCAGCAGCTTAGGGAGGGGACCGAGGGATGAAAAACTGTTTTTT; CDR3: CASSLGRGPRDEKLFF
D: NA; J: TRBJ1-5; V: TRBV27; size: once; DNA: TGTGCCAGCAGTTCGAGCTACAATCAGCCCCAGCATTTT; CDR3: CASSSSYNQPQHF
D: NA; J: TRBJ2-7; V: TRBV6-5; size: once; DNA: TGTGCCAGCAGGGGGGGAGCAATTCCCGAGCAGTACTTC; CDR3: CASRGGAIPEQYF
D: TRBD1; J: TRBJ1-1; V: TRBV6-5; size: NA; DNA: TGTGCCAGCACTCGGGGACAGTCGAACACTGAAGCTTTCTTT; CDR3: CASTRGQSNTEAFF
D: NA; J: TRBJ1-1; V: TRBV12-3/TRBV12-4; size: NA; DNA: TGTGCCAGCAGTTTGGGAGGGGGCACTGAAGCTTTCTTT; CDR3: CASSLGGGTEAFF
D: TRBD1; J: TRBJ2-1; V: TRBV29-1; size: NA; DNA: TGCAGCGTTATACAGGGGCACAATGAGCAGTTCTTC; CDR3: CSVIQGHNEQFF
D: TRBD2; J: TRBJ2-7; V: TRBV18; size: NA; DNA: TGTGCCAGCTCACCCCAGACTAGCGGGAACTACGAGCAGTACTTC; CDR3: CASSPQTSGNYEQYF
D: NA; J: TRBJ1-2; V: TRBV18; size: NA; DNA: TGTGCCAGCTCACCACCGTATCTGACGGGGGTGGGCTACACCTTC; CDR3: CASSPPYLTGVGYTF
D: NA; J: TRBJ1-2; V: TRBV27; size: NA; DNA: TGTGCCAGCAGGCCATACCGGGGGGATGTTCTAGGCTACACCTTC; CDR3: CASRPYRGDVLGYTF
D: NA; J: TRBJ2-1; V: TRBV5-1; size: NA; DNA: TGCGCCAGCAGCTGGGCGAGCCGGGAGACCTACAATGAGCAGTTCTTC; CDR3: CASSWASRETYNEQFF
D: NA; J: TRBJ2-1; V: TRBV20-1; size: NA; DNA: TGCAGTGGCGGAGAAGGAAATGAGCAGTTCTTC; CDR3: CSGGEGNEQFF
D: NA; J: TRBJ2-7; V: TRBV27; size: NA; DNA: TGTGCCAGCAGTTTAGGCGAGGTCTACGAGCAGTACTTC; CDR3: CASSLGEVYEQYF
D: NA; J: TRBJ1-5; V: TRBV6-5; size: NA; DNA: TGTGCCAGCAGGCCAACAGGGTATCAGCCCCAGCATTTT; CDR3: CASRPTGYQPQHF
D: NA; J: TRBJ2-2; V: TRBV27; size: NA; DNA: TGTGCCAGCAGTTTGATAGAGAGCGGGGAGCTGTTTTTT; CDR3: CASSLIESGELFF
D: NA; J: TRBJ1-1; V: TRBV5-1; size: NA; DNA: TGCGCCAGCAGCTTAAGCCCGTCCTTAAAGGCTTTCTTT; CDR3: CASSLSPSLKAFF